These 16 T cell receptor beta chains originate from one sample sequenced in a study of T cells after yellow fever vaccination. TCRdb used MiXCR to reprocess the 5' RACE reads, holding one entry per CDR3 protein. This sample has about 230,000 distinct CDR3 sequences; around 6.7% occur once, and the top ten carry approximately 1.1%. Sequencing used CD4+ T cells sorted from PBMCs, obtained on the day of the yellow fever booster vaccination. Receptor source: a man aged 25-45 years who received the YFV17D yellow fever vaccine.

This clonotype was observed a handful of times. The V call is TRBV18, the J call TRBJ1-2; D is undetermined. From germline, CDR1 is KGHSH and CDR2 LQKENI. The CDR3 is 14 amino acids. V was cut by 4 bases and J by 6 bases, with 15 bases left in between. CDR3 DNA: TGTGCCAGCTCACTTACGAAAGGGCACCATGGCTACACCTTC. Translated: CASSLTKGHHGYTF.

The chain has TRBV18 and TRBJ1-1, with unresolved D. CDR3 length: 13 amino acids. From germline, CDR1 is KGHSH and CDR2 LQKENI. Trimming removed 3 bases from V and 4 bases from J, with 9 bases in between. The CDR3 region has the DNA TGTGCCAGCTCACCGAGCGGAATCACTGAAGCTTTCTTT. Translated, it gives CASSPSGITEAFF. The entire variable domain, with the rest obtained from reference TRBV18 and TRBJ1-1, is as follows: NAGVMQNPRHLVRRRGQEARLRCSPMKGHSHVYWYRQLPEEGLKFMVYLQKENIIDESGMPKERFSAEFPKEGPSILRIQQVVRGDSAAYFCASSPSGITEAFFGQGTRLTVV.

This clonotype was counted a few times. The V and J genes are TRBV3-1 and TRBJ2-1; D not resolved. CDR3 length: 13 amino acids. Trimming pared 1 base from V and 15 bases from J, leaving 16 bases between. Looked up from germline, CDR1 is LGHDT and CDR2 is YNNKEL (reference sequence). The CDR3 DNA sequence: TGTGCCAGCAGCCAAGCAGCCCTTTCGAGGTGGTTCTTC. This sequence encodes CASSQAALSRWFF.

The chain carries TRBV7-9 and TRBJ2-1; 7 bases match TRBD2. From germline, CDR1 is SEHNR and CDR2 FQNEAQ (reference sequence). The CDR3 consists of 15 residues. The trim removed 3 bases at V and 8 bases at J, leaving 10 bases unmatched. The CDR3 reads CASSLRWEGSHEQFF. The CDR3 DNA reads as TGTGCCAGCAGCTTGAGGTGGGAGGGCAGTCATGAGCAGTTCTTC.

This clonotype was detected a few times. The CDR3 here is CASSTEGATAKNIQYF. The CDR3 DNA sequence: TGTGCCAGCAGCACGGAAGGAGCTACAGCCAAAAACATTCAGTACTTC. This chain links TRBV5-6 with TRBJ2-4; D ambiguous. V gave up 4 bases and J gave up 0 bases, with 14 bases separating them. Germline CDR1 reads SGHDT; CDR2 reads YYEEEE. This CDR3 spans 16 amino acids.

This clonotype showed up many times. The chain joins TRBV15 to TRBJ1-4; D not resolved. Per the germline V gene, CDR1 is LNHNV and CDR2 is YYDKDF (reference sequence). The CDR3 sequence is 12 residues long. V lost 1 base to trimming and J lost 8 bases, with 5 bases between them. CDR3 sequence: CATSRASEKLFF. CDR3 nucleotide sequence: TGTGCCACCAGCAGAGCGTCCGAAAAACTGTTTTTT.

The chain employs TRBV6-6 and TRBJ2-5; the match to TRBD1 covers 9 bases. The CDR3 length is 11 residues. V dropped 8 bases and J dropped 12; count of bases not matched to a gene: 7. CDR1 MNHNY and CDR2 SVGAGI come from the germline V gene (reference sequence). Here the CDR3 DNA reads TGTGCCAGCCGACGGGGGGACAGGGAGTACTTC. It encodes CASRRGDREYF.

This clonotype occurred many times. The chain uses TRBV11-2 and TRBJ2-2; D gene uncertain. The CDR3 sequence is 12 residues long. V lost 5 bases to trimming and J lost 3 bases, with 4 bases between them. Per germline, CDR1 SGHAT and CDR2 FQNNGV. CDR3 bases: TGTGCCAGCAGCGTTTACACCGGGGAGCTGTTTTTT. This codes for CASSVYTGELFF.

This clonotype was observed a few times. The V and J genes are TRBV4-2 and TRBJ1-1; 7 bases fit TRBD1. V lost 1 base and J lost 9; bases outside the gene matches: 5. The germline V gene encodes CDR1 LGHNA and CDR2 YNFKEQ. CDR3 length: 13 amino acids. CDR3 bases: TGTGCCAGCAGCCAAGGACAGGGAGGGCAAGCTTTCTTT. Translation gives CASSQGQGGQAFF.

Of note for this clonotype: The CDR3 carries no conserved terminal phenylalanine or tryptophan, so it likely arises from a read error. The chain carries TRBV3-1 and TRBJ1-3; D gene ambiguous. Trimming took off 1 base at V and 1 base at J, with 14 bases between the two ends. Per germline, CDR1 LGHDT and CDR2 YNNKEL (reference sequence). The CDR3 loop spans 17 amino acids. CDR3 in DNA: TGTGCCAGCAGCCAAGTTAACAACTATGAATCTGGAAACACCATATATTTA. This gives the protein CASSQVNNYESGNTIYL.

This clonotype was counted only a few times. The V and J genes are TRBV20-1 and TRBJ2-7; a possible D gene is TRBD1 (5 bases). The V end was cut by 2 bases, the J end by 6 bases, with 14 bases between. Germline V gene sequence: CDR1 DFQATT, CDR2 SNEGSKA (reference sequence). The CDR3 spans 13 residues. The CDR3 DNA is TGCAGTGCTAGACTGGGCCCTACAGGCGAGCAGTACTTC. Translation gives CSARLGPTGEQYF.

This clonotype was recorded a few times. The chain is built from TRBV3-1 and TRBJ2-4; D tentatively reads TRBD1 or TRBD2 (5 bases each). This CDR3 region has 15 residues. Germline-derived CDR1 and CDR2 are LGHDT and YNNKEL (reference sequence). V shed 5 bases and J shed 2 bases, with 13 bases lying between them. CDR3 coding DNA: TGTGCCAGCAGCTCTTATGGGGGAACCAAAAACATTCAGTACTTC. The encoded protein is CASSSYGGTKNIQYF.

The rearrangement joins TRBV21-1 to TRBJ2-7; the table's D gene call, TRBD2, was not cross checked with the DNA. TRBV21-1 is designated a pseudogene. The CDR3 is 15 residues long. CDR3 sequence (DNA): TGTGCCAGCAGCAAACATCGACTAGCGGACTACGAGCAGTACTTC. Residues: CASSKHRLADYEQYF.

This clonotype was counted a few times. The CDR3 DNA reads as TGTGCCTCCCAGGGGGCTAAGGGAAGTAATCGTGGCTACACCTTC. Amino acid sequence: CASQGAKGSNRGYTF. The rearrangement uses TRBV28 and TRBJ1-2, with 8 bases that match TRBD1. Losses at the gene ends were 11 bases for V and 7 bases for J; bases not matched to a gene: 18. From germline, CDR1 is MDHEN and CDR2 SYDVKM. This CDR3 has 15 residues.

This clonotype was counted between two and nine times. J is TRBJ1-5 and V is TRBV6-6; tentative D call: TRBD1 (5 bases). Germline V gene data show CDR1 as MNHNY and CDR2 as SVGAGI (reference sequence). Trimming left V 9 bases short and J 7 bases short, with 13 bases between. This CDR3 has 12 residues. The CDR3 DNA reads TGTGCCAGTCAGGGATTGGACCAGCCCCAGCATTTT. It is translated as CASQGLDQPQHF.

CDR3 loop: CASSQSEDREEVETQYF. In DNA form, the CDR3 reads TGCGCCAGCAGTCAATCGGAGGACAGGGAAGAGGTGGAGACCCAGTACTTC. The rearrangement uses TRBV23-1 and TRBJ2-5; the match to TRBD1 covers 8 bases. TRBV23-1 is treated as an ORF (open reading frame) with a function not yet certain. Trimming cost V 0 bases and J 5 bases; bases outside gene matches: 11. The CDR3 runs to 17 residues.